What follows describes a single T cell receptor beta chain. Its antigen is currently unknown. TRB was amplified by touch-down multiplex PCR, primer pools A and B combined. Reprocessing the multiplex PCR reads, TCRdb reports a single entry for every CDR3 protein and omits DNA. The table for this sample gives nearly 7,500 distinct CDR3 sequences. This sample is part of a study of T cell clusters in autoimmune cytopenias. Study at large: A median of about 50,000 TRB reads per sample yielded a median around 2,400 distinct clonotypes.

The study's findings and limits: The T cell clusters came from computational analysis alone and lack functional validation. Physiological T cell clusters of healthy donors were apparently absent in primary autoimmune cytopenia patients. No cluster-lack signature appeared between secondary cytopenia and chronic lymphocytic leukemia patients, apparently due to lymphoma masking.

TRB was amplified from about 270 ng of peripheral blood genomic DNA per sample. Source material: peripheral blood. The clonotype was recovered from a human donor with an autoimmune cytopenia or autoimmune hepatitis (not recorded which).

The chain's CDR3 is CASLRSQGQGRNEQFF. V is TRBV18 and J is TRBJ2-1; lacking DNA, the TRBD1 call made by TCRdb goes unchecked. CDR3 length: 16 amino acids. Germline V gives CDR1 KGHSH, CDR2 LQKENI.